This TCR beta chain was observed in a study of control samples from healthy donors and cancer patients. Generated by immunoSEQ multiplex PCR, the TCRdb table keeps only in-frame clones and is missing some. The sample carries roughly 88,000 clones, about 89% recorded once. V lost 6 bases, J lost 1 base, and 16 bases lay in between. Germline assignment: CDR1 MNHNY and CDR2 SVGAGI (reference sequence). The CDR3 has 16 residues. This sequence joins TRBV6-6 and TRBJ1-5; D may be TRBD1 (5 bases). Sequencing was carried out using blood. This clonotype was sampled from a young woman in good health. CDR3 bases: TGTGCCAGCAGCACAACTGGCGGACACAGCAATCAGCCCCAGCATTTT. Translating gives CASSTTGGHSNQPQHF.